A selection of T cell receptor beta chains follows, all from one sample in a study of regulatory T cells in long-lasting Graves disease. TCRdb reprocessed the multiplex PCR reads via MiXCR and lists one record per CDR3 protein. The sample includes roughly 500,000 distinct CDR3 sequences, roughly 14% seen only once; the top ten take roughly 9.7%. These data were also reused for a study on T cells in Graves' hyperthyroidism and ophthalmopathy.

The sample in question was peripheral blood mononuclear cells (PBMCs), obtained at new diagnosis, from a patient treated with antithyroid drugs. The receptors derive from a young man with Graves disease. The conserved cysteine and the conserved F or W are not part of the CDR3 here. D genes are given only for firm matches.

CDR3	V	D	J
ASSHSLRTRGVQY	TRBV3-1	.	TRBJ2-7
ASSQGAATEAF	TRBV7-3	TRBD1	TRBJ1-1
ASSEYGTSGSGYNEQF	TRBV27	TRBD2	TRBJ2-1
AWSPGTDIQY	TRBV30	.	TRBJ2-4
ASSWDGTGELF	TRBV5-4	.	TRBJ2-2
ASSYRVPGELF	TRBV6-5	.	TRBJ2-2
ASSGGGTEAF	TRBV19	.	TRBJ1-1
ASRVTNSGANVLT	TRBV2	.	TRBJ2-6
ASSTVETGHEQY	TRBV28	.	TRBJ2-7
ASSGGNTIY	TRBV9	.	TRBJ1-3
ASSYGQGASGYT	TRBV6-5	TRBD1	TRBJ1-2
ASSPGLAAQETQY	TRBV12-3/TRBV12-4	TRBD2	TRBJ2-5
ASRSTDKPEKLF	TRBV12-3/TRBV12-4	.	TRBJ1-4
ASSRQGEADTQY	TRBV12-3/TRBV12-4	TRBD1	TRBJ2-3
ASSSLGGTSGQTQY	TRBV2	TRBD2	TRBJ2-5
ASGGPSGKLF	TRBV9	.	TRBJ1-4
ASSSGQGQGAEKLF	TRBV28	TRBD1	TRBJ1-4
ATKASSVNTGELF	TRBV24-1	.	TRBJ2-2
ASGLQLAGVDEQY	TRBV12-5	TRBD2	TRBJ2-7
ASGGGTSYNEQF	TRBV2	.	TRBJ2-1
ASRPRDRSTGELF	TRBV6-2/TRBV6-3	TRBD1	TRBJ2-2
ASSLAPGTYGYT	TRBV7-2	.	TRBJ1-2
ASSSRRVLARRTTGELF	TRBV27	TRBD2	TRBJ2-2
ASSLTLSHEQY	TRBV3-1	.	TRBJ2-7
ASSESSSYNEQF	TRBV9	.	TRBJ2-1
ASSRAGAGVTEAF	TRBV28	.	TRBJ1-1
ATSDPGGRNQETQY	TRBV24-1	.	TRBJ2-5
ASSFGRGTEAF	TRBV12-3/TRBV12-4	.	TRBJ1-1
ASSVEAGTDTQY	TRBV2	.	TRBJ2-3
ASSLKTSGTRREEQY	TRBV13	TRBD2	TRBJ2-7
AWVKAADTQY	TRBV30	.	TRBJ2-3
ASSESPRLAPGEQF	TRBV25-1	TRBD2	TRBJ2-1
ASSLIPSNTIY	TRBV11-2	.	TRBJ1-3
AWAQGAVTF	TRBV30	.	TRBJ1-1
ASSLFGRLVGNEQF	TRBV27	.	TRBJ2-1
ASSNSSNTEAF	TRBV18	.	TRBJ1-1
ASSLTGSNEQF	TRBV7-3	TRBD1	TRBJ2-1